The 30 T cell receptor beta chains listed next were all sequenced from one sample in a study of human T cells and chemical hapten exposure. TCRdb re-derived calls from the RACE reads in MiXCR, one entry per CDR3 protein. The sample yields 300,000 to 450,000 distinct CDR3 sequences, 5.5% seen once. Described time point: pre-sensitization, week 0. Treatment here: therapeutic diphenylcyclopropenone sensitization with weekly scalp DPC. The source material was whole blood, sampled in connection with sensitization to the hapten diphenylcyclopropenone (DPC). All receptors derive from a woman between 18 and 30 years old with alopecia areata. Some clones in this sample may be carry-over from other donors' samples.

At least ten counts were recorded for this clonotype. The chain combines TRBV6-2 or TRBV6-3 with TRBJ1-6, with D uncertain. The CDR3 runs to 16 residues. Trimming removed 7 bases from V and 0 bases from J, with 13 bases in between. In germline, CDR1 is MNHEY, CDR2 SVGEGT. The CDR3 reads CASTRTGSSYNSPLHF. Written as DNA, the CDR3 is TGTGCCAGCACCAGGACGGGGAGCTCCTATAATTCACCCCTCCACTTT.

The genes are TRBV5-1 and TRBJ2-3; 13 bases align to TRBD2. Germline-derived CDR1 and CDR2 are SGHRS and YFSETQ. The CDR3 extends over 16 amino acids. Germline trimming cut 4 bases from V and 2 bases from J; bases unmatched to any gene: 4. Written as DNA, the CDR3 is TGCGCCAGCAGCCCGACTAGCGGGGGGTTCACAGATACGCAGTATTTT. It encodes CASSPTSGGFTDTQYF.

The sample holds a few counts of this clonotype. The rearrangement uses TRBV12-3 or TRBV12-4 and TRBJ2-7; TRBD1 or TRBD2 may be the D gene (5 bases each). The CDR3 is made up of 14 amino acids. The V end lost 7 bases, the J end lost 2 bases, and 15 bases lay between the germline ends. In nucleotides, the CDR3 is TGTGCCAGCACCTTGGGGGTAGGAACCTACGAGCAGTACTTC. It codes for CASTLGVGTYEQYF.

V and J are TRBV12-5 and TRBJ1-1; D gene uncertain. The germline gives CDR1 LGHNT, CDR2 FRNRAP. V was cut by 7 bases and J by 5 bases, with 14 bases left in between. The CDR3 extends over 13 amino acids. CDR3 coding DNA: TGTGCTAGTGCCTCGATGAGATTGACTGAAGCTTTCTTT. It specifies CASASMRLTEAFF.

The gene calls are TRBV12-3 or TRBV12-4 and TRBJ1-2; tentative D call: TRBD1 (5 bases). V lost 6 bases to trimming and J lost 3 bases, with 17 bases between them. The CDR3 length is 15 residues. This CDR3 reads CASSPGHSEHYGYTF. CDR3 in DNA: TGTGCCAGCAGCCCAGGACACAGCGAACACTATGGCTACACCTTC.

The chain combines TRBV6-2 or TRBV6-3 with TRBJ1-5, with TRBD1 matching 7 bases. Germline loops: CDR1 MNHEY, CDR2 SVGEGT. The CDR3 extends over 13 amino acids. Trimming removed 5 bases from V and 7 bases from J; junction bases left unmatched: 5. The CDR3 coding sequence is TGTGCCAGCAGTCCAGGGGGAAGGCAGCCCCAGCATTTT. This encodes CASSPGGRQPQHF.

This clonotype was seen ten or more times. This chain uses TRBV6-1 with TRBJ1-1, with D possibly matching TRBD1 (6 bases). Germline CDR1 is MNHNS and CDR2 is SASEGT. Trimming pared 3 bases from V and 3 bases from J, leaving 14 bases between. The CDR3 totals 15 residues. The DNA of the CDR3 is TGTGCCAGCAGTGATTTGGGGGCTTCGGACACTGAAGCTTTCTTT. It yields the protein CASSDLGASDTEAFF.

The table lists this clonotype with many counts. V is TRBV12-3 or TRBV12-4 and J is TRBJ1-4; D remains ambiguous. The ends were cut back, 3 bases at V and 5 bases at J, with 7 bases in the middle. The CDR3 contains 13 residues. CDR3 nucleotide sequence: TGTGCCAGCAGTTTCAGGTCGAATGAAAAACTGTTTTTT. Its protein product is CASSFRSNEKLFF.

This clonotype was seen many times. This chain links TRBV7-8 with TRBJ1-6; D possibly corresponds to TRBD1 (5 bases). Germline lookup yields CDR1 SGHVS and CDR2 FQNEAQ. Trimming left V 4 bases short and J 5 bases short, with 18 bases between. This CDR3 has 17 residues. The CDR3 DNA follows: TGTGCCAGCAGCTCCCTAACGGGCAGGGCGGATAATTCACCCCTCCACTTT. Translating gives CASSSLTGRADNSPLHF. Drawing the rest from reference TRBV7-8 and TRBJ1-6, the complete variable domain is GAGVSQSPRYKVAKRGQDVALRCDPISGHVSLFWYQQALGQGPEFLTYFQNEAQLDKSGLPSDRFFAERPEGSVSTLKIQRTQQEDSAVYLCASSSLTGRADNSPLHFGNGTRLTVT.

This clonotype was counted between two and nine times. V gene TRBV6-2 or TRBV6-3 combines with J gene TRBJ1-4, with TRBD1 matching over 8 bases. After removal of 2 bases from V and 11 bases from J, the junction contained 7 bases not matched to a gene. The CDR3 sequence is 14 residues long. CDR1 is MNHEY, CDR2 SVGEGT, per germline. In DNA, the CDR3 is TGTGCCAGCAGTTACGGCAGGGGGCCAGGGAAACTGTTTTTT. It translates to CASSYGRGPGKLFF.

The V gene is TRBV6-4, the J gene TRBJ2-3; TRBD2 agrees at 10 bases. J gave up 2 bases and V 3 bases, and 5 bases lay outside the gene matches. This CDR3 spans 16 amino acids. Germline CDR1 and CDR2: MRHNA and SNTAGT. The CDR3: CASSETTSGATDTQYF. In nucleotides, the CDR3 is TGTGCCAGCAGTGAAACTACTAGCGGGGCCACAGATACGCAGTATTTT.

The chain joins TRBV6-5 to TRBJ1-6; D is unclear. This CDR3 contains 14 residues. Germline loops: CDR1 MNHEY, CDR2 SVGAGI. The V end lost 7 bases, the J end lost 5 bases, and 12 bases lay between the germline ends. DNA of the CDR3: TGTGCCAGCACCAAAGGACGGAATAATTCACCCCTCCACTTT. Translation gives CASTKGRNNSPLHF.

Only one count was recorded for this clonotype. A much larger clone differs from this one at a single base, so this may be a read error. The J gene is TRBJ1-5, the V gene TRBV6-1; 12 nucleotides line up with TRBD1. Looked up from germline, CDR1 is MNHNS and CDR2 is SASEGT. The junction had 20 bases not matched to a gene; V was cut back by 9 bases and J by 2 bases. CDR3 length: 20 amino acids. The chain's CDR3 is CASKFSLGQGARGGNQPQHF. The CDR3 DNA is TGTGCCAGTAAATTTTCGCTGGGACAGGGGGCGCGAGGAGGCAATCAGCCCCAGCATTTT.

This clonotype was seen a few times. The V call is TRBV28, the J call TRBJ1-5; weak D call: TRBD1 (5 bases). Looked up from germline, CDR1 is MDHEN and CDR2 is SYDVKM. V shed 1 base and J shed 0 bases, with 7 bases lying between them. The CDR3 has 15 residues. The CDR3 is CASSLLGVSNQPQHF. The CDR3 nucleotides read TGTGCCAGCAGTTTATTAGGGGTTAGCAATCAGCCCCAGCATTTT.

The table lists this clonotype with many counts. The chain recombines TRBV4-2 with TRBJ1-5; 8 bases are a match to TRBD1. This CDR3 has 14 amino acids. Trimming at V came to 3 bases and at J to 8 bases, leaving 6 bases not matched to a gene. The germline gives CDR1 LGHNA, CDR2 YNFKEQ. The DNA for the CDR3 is TGTGCCAGCAGCCAGACAGGGGCAAGGGAGCCCCAGCATTTT. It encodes CASSQTGAREPQHF.

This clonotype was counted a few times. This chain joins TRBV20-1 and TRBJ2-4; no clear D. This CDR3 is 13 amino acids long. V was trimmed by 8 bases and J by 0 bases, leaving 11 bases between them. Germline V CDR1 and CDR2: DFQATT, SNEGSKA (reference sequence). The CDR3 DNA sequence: TGCAGTACAACCCGACTAGCCAAAAACATTCAGTACTTC. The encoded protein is CSTTRLAKNIQYF.

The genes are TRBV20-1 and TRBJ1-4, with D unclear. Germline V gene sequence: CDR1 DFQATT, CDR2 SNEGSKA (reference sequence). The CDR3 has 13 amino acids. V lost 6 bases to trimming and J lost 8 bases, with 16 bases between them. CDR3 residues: CSASLEDREKLFF. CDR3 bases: TGCAGTGCCTCTCTTGAGGATCGGGAAAAACTGTTTTTT.

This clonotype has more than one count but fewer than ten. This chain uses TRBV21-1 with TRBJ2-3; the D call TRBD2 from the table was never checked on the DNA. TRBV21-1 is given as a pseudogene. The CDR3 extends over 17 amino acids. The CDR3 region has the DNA TGTGCCAGCAGCAAAGAGCGGGCGGAGAGGTTTTTAGATACGCAGTATTTT. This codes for CASSKERAERFLDTQYF.

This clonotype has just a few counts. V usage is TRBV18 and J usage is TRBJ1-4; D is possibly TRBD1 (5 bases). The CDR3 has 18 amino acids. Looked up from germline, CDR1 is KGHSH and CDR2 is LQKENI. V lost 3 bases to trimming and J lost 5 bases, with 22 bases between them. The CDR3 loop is CASSPGGRTNTGNEKLFF. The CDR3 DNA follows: TGTGCCAGCTCACCTGGGGGACGGACCAATACCGGGAATGAAAAACTGTTTTTT.

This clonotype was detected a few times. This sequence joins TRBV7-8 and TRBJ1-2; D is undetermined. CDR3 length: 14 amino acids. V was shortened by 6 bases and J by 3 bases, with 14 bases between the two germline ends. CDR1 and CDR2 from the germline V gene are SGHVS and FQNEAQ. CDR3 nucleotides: TGTGCCAGCAGTCCGAATAGACCCTACTATGGCTACACCTTC. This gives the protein CASSPNRPYYGYTF.

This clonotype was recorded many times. CDR3 in DNA: TGTGCCAGCAGTTTTCGAAGCGGGGGGGCCCAAGAGACCCAGTACTTC. Translated, it gives CASSFRSGGAQETQYF. The chain links TRBV27 to TRBJ2-5; 10 nucleotides agree with TRBD2. CDR3 length equals 16 residues. V was pared by 3 bases and J by 1 base, with 5 bases of the junction left unmatched. CDR1 MNHEY and CDR2 SMNVEV come from the germline V gene (reference sequence).

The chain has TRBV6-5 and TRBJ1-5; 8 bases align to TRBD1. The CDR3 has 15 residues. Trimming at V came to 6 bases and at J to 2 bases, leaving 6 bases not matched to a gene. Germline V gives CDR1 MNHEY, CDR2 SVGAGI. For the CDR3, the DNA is TGTGCCAGCAGCCCATCAGGGGGCGGCAATCAGCCCCAGCATTTT. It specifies CASSPSGGGNQPQHF.

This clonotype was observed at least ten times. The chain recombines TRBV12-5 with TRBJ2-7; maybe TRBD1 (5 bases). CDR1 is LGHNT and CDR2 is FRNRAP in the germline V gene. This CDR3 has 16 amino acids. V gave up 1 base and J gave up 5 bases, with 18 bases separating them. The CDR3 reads CASGLEPARVGNEQYF. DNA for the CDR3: TGTGCTAGTGGTTTGGAGCCCGCCAGGGTCGGAAACGAGCAGTACTTC.

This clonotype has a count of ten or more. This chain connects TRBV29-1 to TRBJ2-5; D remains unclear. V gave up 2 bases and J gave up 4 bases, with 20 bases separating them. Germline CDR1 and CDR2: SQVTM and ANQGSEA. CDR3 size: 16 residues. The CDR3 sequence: CSVERRASIKGETQYF. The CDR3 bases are TGCAGCGTTGAACGGAGAGCCAGTATCAAGGGAGAGACCCAGTACTTC. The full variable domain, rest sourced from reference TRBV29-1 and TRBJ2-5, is SAVISQKPSRDICQRGTSLTIQCQVDSQVTMMFWYRQQPGQSLTLIATANQGSEATYESGFVIDKFPISRPNLTFSTLTVSNMSPEDSSIYLCSVERRASIKGETQYFGPGTRLLVL.

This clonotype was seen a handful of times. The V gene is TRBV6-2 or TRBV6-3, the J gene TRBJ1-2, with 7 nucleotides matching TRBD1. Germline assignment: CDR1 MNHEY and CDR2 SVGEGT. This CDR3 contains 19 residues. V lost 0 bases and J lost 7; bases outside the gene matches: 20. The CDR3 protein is CASSYSFTSPGQLAGGYTF. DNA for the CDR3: TGTGCCAGCAGTTACTCATTCACGAGTCCGGGACAGTTAGCAGGTGGCTACACCTTC.

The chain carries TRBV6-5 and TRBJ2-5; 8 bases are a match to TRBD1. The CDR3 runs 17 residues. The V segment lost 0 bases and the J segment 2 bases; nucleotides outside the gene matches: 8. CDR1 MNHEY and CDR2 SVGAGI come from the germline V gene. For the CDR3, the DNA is TGTGCCAGCAGTTACTCGTACCAATGGACAGGGCAAGAGACCCAGTACTTC. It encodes CASSYSYQWTGQETQYF.

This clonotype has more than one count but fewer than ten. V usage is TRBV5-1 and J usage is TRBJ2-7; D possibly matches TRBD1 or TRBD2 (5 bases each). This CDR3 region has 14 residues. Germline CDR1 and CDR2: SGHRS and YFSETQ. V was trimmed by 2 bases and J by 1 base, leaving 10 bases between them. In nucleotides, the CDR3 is TGCGCCAGCAGCTTAGGCAGGGAGTCCTACGAGCAGTACTTC. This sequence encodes CASSLGRESYEQYF.

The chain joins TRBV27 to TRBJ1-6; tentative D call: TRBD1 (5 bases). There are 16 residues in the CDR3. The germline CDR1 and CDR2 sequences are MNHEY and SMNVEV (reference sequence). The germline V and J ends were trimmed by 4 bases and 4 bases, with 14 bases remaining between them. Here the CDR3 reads CASSSKGPLYNSPLHF. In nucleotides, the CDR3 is TGTGCCAGCAGTTCTAAGGGGCCATTGTATAATTCACCCCTCCACTTT.

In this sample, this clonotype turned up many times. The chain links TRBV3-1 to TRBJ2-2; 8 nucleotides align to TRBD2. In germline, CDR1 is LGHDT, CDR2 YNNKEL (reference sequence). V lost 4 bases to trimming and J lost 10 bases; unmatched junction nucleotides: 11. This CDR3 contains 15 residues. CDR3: CASSPGGEVVEELFF. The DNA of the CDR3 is TGTGCCAGCAGCCCCGGGGGGGAAGTTGTGGAGGAGCTGTTTTTT.

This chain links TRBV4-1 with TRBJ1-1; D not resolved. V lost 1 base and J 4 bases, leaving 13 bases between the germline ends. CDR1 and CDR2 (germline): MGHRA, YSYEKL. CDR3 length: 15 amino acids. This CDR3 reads CASSQASGPLTEAFF. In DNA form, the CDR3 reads TGCGCCAGCAGCCAAGCTTCTGGGCCGCTCACTGAAGCTTTCTTT.